This T cell receptor (beta chain) was obtained from a study of tumor-infiltrating lymphocytes in primary liver carcinoma. About the research overall: T1-T3 N0M0 was the stage of the tumors, which were 4.2 to 10 cm across.

Starting from 500 ng of total RNA, TCR beta cDNA was produced with a primer in the constant region. What produced the TCR beta libraries was three nested multiplex PCR rounds using slightly modified ARM-PCR. MiXCR, run by TCRdb on the multiplex PCR reads, gives a single entry per CDR3 protein. The sample records roughly 80,000 distinct CDR3 sequences, 69% being singletons. Taking about 18-30 mg of unsorted bulk tissue, the authors co-extracted RNA and DNA. Surgical resection was the treatment these patients received for primary liver carcinoma. No patient had received treatment, and all had chronic HBV infection. The source is a middle-aged man with primary liver carcinoma and hepatitis B virus infection. Sequencing was done on a sample of tumor-adjacent normal liver tissue.

CDR3: CASGPSGRGQPQHF. The CDR3 nucleotides read TGTGCCAGCGGTCCCTCAGGGCGCGGTCAGCCCCAGCATTTT. The genes are TRBV12-3 or TRBV12-4 and TRBJ1-5; D perhaps matches TRBD1 (5 bases). This CDR3 comprises 14 residues. Trimming removed 8 bases from V and 6 bases from J, with 17 bases in between.